The text below deals with one TCR beta chain. The table came from immunoSEQ multiplex PCR; TCRdb's copy has only in-frame clones and leaves some out. The sample has about 98,000 clones, roughly 86% seen once. The sample originates from a study of blood T cell repertoires in COVID-19. Study overall: COVID-19 samples from acute and convalescent phases originated in the United States, Italy and Spain.

The CDR3 covers 15 residues. Per germline, CDR1 SGDLS and CDR2 YYNGEE. V was pared by 0 bases and J by 3 bases, with 12 bases between. The chain uses TRBV9 and TRBJ1-2; tentative D call: TRBD1 (6 bases). The sequencing input was peripheral blood. This receptor was identified in a man in his fifties with acute or convalescent COVID-19. Written as DNA, the CDR3 is TGTGCCAGCAGCGTAGGCTGGGGGCTCGACTATGGCTACACCTTC. It is translated as CASSVGWGLDYGYTF.